The rows below give T cell receptor beta chains drawn from one sample of a study of T cells in Graves' hyperthyroidism and ophthalmopathy. TCRdb reprocessed the multiplex PCR reads via MiXCR and lists one record per CDR3 protein. The data hold fewer than 550,000 distinct CDR3 sequences, with 24% observed a single time. What was sequenced was blood. The receptors come from a woman aged 25-40 years with Graves' ophthalmopathy. Both conserved end residues are part of each CDR3. The order of the fields is clone size, CDR3 length, D gene, V gene, J gene, CDR3 DNA, CDR3 protein. D genes are given only for firm matches. Clone sizes are given selectively: once, few, many, or a class where the clone is expanded.

size: once; length: 17; D: TRBD1; V: TRBV4-1; J: TRBJ1-1; DNA: TGCGCCAGCAGCATTAAGTGGGACAGAGAGGGTCCCACTGAAGCTTTCTTT; CDR3: CASSIKWDREGPTEAFF
size: many; length: 14; D: .; V: TRBV12-3/TRBV12-4; J: TRBJ1-2; DNA: TGTGCCAGCAGTCTGGACGGAATTAACTATGGCTACACCTTC; CDR3: CASSLDGINYGYTF
size: .; length: 15; D: .; V: TRBV5-8; J: TRBJ1-2; DNA: TGTGCCAGCAGCTTAAGACCGGGACTGTACTATGGCTACACCTTC; CDR3: CASSLRPGLYYGYTF
size: many; length: 15; D: TRBD1; V: TRBV6-1; J: TRBJ1-1; DNA: TGTGCCAGCAGAAGGATGGGACAGGGTGGGACTGAAGCTTTCTTT; CDR3: CASRRMGQGGTEAFF
size: many; length: 13; D: TRBD1; V: TRBV27; J: TRBJ2-7; DNA: TGTGCCAGCAGTCGGACAGGGATGTACGAGCAGTACTTC; CDR3: CASSRTGMYEQYF
size: .; length: 10; D: .; V: TRBV11-2; J: TRBJ2-2; DNA: TGTGCCAGCAGCTCTAGGGGGCTGTTTTTT; CDR3: CASSSRGLFF
size: many; length: 15; D: TRBD2; V: TRBV28; J: TRBJ2-7; DNA: TGTGCCAGCAGTATGTCCGGGACTAGCGGGGGCGAGCAGTACTTC; CDR3: CASSMSGTSGGEQYF
size: .; length: 14; D: .; V: TRBV11-2; J: TRBJ2-7; DNA: TGTGCCAGCAGCGTAACAGAAGTCCACTACGAGCAGTACTTC; CDR3: CASSVTEVHYEQYF
size: many; length: 15; D: TRBD1; V: TRBV15; J: TRBJ2-7; DNA: TGTGCCACCAGCGCGCGTGGACAGGGAAACTACGAGCAGTACTTC; CDR3: CATSARGQGNYEQYF
size: .; length: 16; D: TRBD1; V: TRBV9; J: TRBJ1-6; DNA: TGTGCCAGCAGCGTTTCCGGGACAGGAAATAATTCACCCCTCCACTTT; CDR3: CASSVSGTGNNSPLHF
size: many; length: 16; D: .; V: TRBV20-1; J: TRBJ2-5; DNA: TGCAGTGCCCGAGCCAAGAAGAGCGGGTCACAAGAGACCCAGTACTTC; CDR3: CSARAKKSGSQETQYF
size: many; length: 13; D: .; V: TRBV6-2/TRBV6-3; J: TRBJ1-2; DNA: TGTGCCAGCAGTCCCGACATTGACTATGGCTACACCTTC; CDR3: CASSPDIDYGYTF
size: .; length: 15; D: .; V: TRBV6-5; J: TRBJ1-6; DNA: TGTGCCAGCAGTTACTCCACGGGCCAGGGATCACCCCTCCACTTT; CDR3: CASSYSTGQGSPLHF
size: .; length: 13; D: .; V: TRBV19; J: TRBJ1-1; DNA: TGTGCCAGTAGTATAGCGGCAGGGCCTGAAGCTTTCTTT; CDR3: CASSIAAGPEAFF
size: many; length: 16; D: .; V: TRBV5-1; J: TRBJ1-2; DNA: TGCGCCAGCAGCTTGGTCGTCGGGCAGGCCGGCAAGGGCTACACCTTC; CDR3: CASSLVVGQAGKGYTF
size: .; length: 17; D: .; V: TRBV11-1; J: TRBJ2-7; DNA: TGTGCCAGCAGCCCCAGCGCCCCGTTGGGCAGCTCCTACGAGCAGTACTTC; CDR3: CASSPSAPLGSSYEQYF
size: .; length: 15; D: .; V: TRBV5-1; J: TRBJ2-2; DNA: TGCGCCAGCAGCTTTTTGGGGGCCGGGGCCGGGGAGCTGTTTTTT; CDR3: CASSFLGAGAGELFF
size: many; length: 11; D: .; V: TRBV20-1; J: TRBJ2-7; DNA: TGCAGTGCTAGACTAGCCGACGAGCAGTACTTC; CDR3: CSARLADEQYF
size: many; length: 16; D: .; V: TRBV12-3/TRBV12-4; J: TRBJ1-5; DNA: TGTGCCAGCAGTCGATACCGTGGAGAAGGGAAACAGCCCCAGCATTTT; CDR3: CASSRYRGEGKQPQHF
size: .; length: 13; D: TRBD1; V: TRBV6-5; J: TRBJ1-2; DNA: TGTGCCAGCAGTTACGAAAGGGGGCTTGGCTACACCTTC; CDR3: CASSYERGLGYTF
size: .; length: 14; D: .; V: TRBV9; J: TRBJ2-2; DNA: TGTGCCAGCAGCGTAGGATGGGGCACCGGGGAGCTGTTTTTT; CDR3: CASSVGWGTGELFF
size: .; length: 12; D: .; V: TRBV20-1; J: TRBJ2-5; DNA: TGCAGTGCTGGGGGACTTGGAGAGACCCAGTACTTC; CDR3: CSAGGLGETQYF
size: few; length: 17; D: TRBD1; V: TRBV6-1; J: TRBJ2-2; DNA: TGTGCCAGCACCTCCCTTTGGGACAGGGGCTCCCCCGGGGAGCTGTTTTTT; CDR3: CASTSLWDRGSPGELFF
size: .; length: 14; D: TRBD1; V: TRBV12-3/TRBV12-4; J: TRBJ1-3; DNA: TGTGCCAGCAGTACGGACAGGGGGCCAAACACCATATATTTT; CDR3: CASSTDRGPNTIYF
size: many; length: 17; D: .; V: TRBV2; J: TRBJ2-2; DNA: TGTGCCAGCAGTGAAGCGTACGGCGGTAGTAACACCGGGGAGCTGTTTTTT; CDR3: CASSEAYGGSNTGELFF
size: many; length: 16; D: .; V: TRBV7-6; J: TRBJ1-3; DNA: TGTGCCAGCAGCTTAGCCGCAGGGAGCTCTGGAAACACCATATATTTT; CDR3: CASSLAAGSSGNTIYF
size: many; length: 14; D: .; V: TRBV12-3/TRBV12-4; J: TRBJ2-5; DNA: TGTGCCAGCAGTTTAGGCGACCAGGGGGAGACCCAGTACTTC; CDR3: CASSLGDQGETQYF
size: .; length: 16; D: TRBD1; V: TRBV7-3; J: TRBJ1-1; DNA: TGTGCCAGCAGCTCCCAGGGGGGGGCACGAAACACTGAAGCTTTCTTT; CDR3: CASSSQGGARNTEAFF
size: .; length: 13; D: .; V: TRBV29-1; J: TRBJ1-1; DNA: TGCAGCGTTGTATGGAGCGGGTACACTGAAGCTTTCTTT; CDR3: CSVVWSGYTEAFF
size: .; length: 13; D: TRBD2; V: TRBV7-8; J: TRBJ2-7; DNA: TGTGCCAGCAGCTTACTGTGGGAGGGTGAGCAGTACTTC; CDR3: CASSLLWEGEQYF
size: few; length: 15; D: TRBD2; V: TRBV2; J: TRBJ2-7; DNA: TGTGCCAGCAGTAAGGGACTAGCAGCCTCCTACGAGCAGTACTTC; CDR3: CASSKGLAASYEQYF
size: .; length: 14; D: .; V: TRBV28; J: TRBJ2-2; DNA: TGTGCCAGCAGTCCGTATTGGGGCACCGGGGAGCTGTTTTTT; CDR3: CASSPYWGTGELFF
size: many; length: 15; D: .; V: TRBV25-1; J: TRBJ1-2; DNA: TGTGCCAGCAGTGATCCCGACGGAGGGACGGGAGGCTACACCTTC; CDR3: CASSDPDGGTGGYTF
size: .; length: 17; D: .; V: TRBV18; J: TRBJ1-1; DNA: TGTGCCAGCCTACCGCAAGGGAGGAAGGAGGTGAACACTGAAGCTTTCTTT; CDR3: CASLPQGRKEVNTEAFF
size: many; length: 14; D: TRBD2; V: TRBV6-2/TRBV6-3; J: TRBJ2-7; DNA: TGTGCCAGCAGTTACCGGGGGGAACCCTACGAGCAGTACTTC; CDR3: CASSYRGEPYEQYF
size: few; length: 15; D: .; V: TRBV12-3/TRBV12-4; J: TRBJ2-7; DNA: TGTGCCAGCAGTCTACAGGGAGGCGGATTGGGCGAGCAGTACTTC; CDR3: CASSLQGGGLGEQYF
size: .; length: 14; D: .; V: TRBV27; J: TRBJ2-5; DNA: TGTGCCAGCAGTTCATTGGGCGGGATGGAGACCCAGTACTTC; CDR3: CASSSLGGMETQYF
size: many; length: 15; D: .; V: TRBV2; J: TRBJ1-2; DNA: TGTGCCAGCAGTCGACCGGGACAAAGTAACTATGGCTACACCTTC; CDR3: CASSRPGQSNYGYTF
size: many; length: 14; D: .; V: TRBV19; J: TRBJ2-7; DNA: TGTGCCAGTAGTGGTTACCTGAACTCCTACGAGCAGTACTTC; CDR3: CASSGYLNSYEQYF
size: many; length: 17; D: TRBD1; V: TRBV9; J: TRBJ1-2; DNA: TGTGCCAGCAGCGGGTTGTCCGGGACAGGGGGCGGGTATGGCTACACCTTC; CDR3: CASSGLSGTGGGYGYTF
size: many; length: 16; D: TRBD2; V: TRBV5-1; J: TRBJ2-2; DNA: TGCGCCAGCAGCTTGGCCGGGGGACTAGTTGGCGGGGAGCTGTTTTTT; CDR3: CASSLAGGLVGGELFF